This is a list of T cell receptor beta chains from one sample in a study of CD8+CD57+ T cells in acquired aplastic anemia. TCRdb re-called the reads through MiXCR, storing one row per CDR3 protein. The sample lists 190,000 or so distinct CDR3 sequences, roughly 50% seen once, with about 1.8% in the top ten. The sequenced sample was sorted CD4+, CD8+, or CD8+CD57+ T cells (not recorded which) from PBMCs. The receptors come from a human donor with aplastic anemia. The CDR3 runs from the conserved cysteine through the conserved F or W. The D gene is left open where the match is weak. Some rows have no size entry. The others give once, few or many, or a class for an expanded clone.

D gene | J gene | clone size | V gene | CDR3 DNA | CDR3 protein
NA | TRBJ1-1 | NA | TRBV20-1 | TGCAGTGCTAGGGAGGCAGGCGTGTACGAAGCTTTCTTT | CSAREAGVYEAFF
TRBD1 | TRBJ2-7 | NA | TRBV4-1 | TGCGCCAGCAGCCCACGGGACAGGGAATACGAGCAGTACTTC | CASSPRDREYEQYF
TRBD1 | TRBJ1-2 | NA | TRBV7-9 | TGTGCCAGCAGCCCTCCAGGGGGGGGGGGCTACACCTTC | CASSPPGGGGYTF
NA | TRBJ1-4 | NA | TRBV7-9 | TGTGCCAGCAGCTTAGAACGGGAAAAACTGTTTTTT | CASSLEREKLFF
NA | TRBJ2-3 | many | TRBV2 | TGTGCCAGCATTTACCTCGCCCTCACAGATACGCAGTATTTT | CASIYLALTDTQYF
NA | TRBJ1-1 | few | TRBV29-1 | TGCAGCGTTGGGGGTTTGAACACTGAAGCTTTCTTT | CSVGGLNTEAFF
TRBD1 | TRBJ1-5 | NA | TRBV28 | TGTGCCAGCATCGCGGGACAGGGCCATCAGCCCCAGCATTTT | CASIAGQGHQPQHF
TRBD1 | TRBJ1-2 | NA | TRBV11-1 | TGTGCCAGCAGCTTAGCTCCCGGGACAGGGCTAAGCTATGGCTACACCTTC | CASSLAPGTGLSYGYTF
NA | TRBJ2-3 | many | TRBV9 | TGTGCCAGCAGCGTTCAAGGGTTCTCTAGCACAGATACGCAGTATTTT | CASSVQGFSSTDTQYF
NA | TRBJ1-4 | NA | TRBV29-1 | TGCAGCGTTCAAGGTCGCGCAGCGGGGAATGAAAAACTGTTTTTT | CSVQGRAAGNEKLFF
NA | TRBJ1-6 | many | TRBV7-2 | TGTGCCAGCAGCAAAGGGTCACCCCTCCACTTT | CASSKGSPLHF
TRBD2 | TRBJ2-1 | few | TRBV5-5 | TGTGCCAGCAGCTTGGGGGGGGGCTCCTACAATGAGCAGTTCTTC | CASSLGGGSYNEQFF
NA | TRBJ1-1 | NA | TRBV10-3 | TGTGCCGTTCGAAAGACAGATTCACACACTGAAGCTTTCTTT | CAVRKTDSHTEAFF
NA | TRBJ1-2 | NA | TRBV7-3 | TGTGCCAGCGGGAAGCAGGGGTTGTCCGGAGGCTACACCTTC | CASGKQGLSGGYTF
TRBD2 | TRBJ2-2 | many | TRBV7-2 | TGTGCCAGCACCGAACCGCTAGCGGGGGGGCCCGGGGAGCTGTTTTTT | CASTEPLAGGPGELFF
NA | TRBJ1-1 | NA | TRBV9 | TGTGCCAGCACCGATACGGGGGCTTTCTTT | CASTDTGAFF
NA | TRBJ2-2 | few | TRBV29-1 | TGCAGCGTTGAAGACCGGGGAAGGGCGAACACCGGGGAGCTGTTTTTT | CSVEDRGRANTGELFF
NA | TRBJ2-7 | NA | TRBV6-1 | TGTGCCAGCAGTGTGTTCGGGGGTCACCCCTACGAGCAGTACTTC | CASSVFGGHPYEQYF
NA | TRBJ2-7 | few | TRBV10-3 | TGTGCCATCAGTGCAATGGGGGCCAACGACGAGCAGTACTTC | CAISAMGANDEQYF
NA | TRBJ2-2 | NA | TRBV10-1 | TGCGCCAGCAGTGACAGGGCCAGAGGTGGCGGGGAGCTGTTTTTT | CASSDRARGGGELFF
NA | TRBJ1-1 | many | TRBV5-8 | TGTGCCAGCAGCTTGGGAGGGTGGGACACTGAAGCTTTCTTT | CASSLGGWDTEAFF
NA | TRBJ2-2 | NA | TRBV11-1 | TGTGCCAGCAGCTTAAGTGGGGGGCGAGGTGACGGGGAGCTGTTTTTT | CASSLSGGRGDGELFF
TRBD1 | TRBJ1-1 | many | TRBV6-1 | TGTGCCAGCAGAGAAGCAGGGGGAAACACTGAAGCTTTCTTT | CASREAGGNTEAFF
TRBD2 | TRBJ2-1 | many | TRBV20-1 | TGCAGTGCTCCGGGACTAGCGTACAATGAGCAGTTCTTC | CSAPGLAYNEQFF
NA | TRBJ1-1 | NA | TRBV2 | TGTGCCAGCAAAGTTCTGAGGGGCACTGAAGCTTTCTTT | CASKVLRGTEAFF
TRBD2 | TRBJ2-7 | NA | TRBV20-1 | TGCAGTGCTTCCCCGCTGGGGACTAGCGGGGGGTACGAGCAGTACTTC | CSASPLGTSGGYEQYF
NA | TRBJ2-7 | NA | TRBV4-1 | TGCGCCAGCAGCCAAGCCTCGGTTACAGTTAACTCCTACGAGCAGTACTTC | CASSQASVTVNSYEQYF